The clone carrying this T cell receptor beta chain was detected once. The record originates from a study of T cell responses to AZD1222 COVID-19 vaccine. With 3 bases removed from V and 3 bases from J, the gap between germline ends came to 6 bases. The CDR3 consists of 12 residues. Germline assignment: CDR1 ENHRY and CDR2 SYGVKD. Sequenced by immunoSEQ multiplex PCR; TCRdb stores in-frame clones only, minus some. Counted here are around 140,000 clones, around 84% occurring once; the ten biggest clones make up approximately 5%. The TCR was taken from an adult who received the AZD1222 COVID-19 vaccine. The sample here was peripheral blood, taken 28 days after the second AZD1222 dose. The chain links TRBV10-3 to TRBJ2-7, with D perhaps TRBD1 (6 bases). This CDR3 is CAISEQGYEQYF. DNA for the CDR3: TGTGCCATCAGTGAACAGGGCTACGAGCAGTACTTC.